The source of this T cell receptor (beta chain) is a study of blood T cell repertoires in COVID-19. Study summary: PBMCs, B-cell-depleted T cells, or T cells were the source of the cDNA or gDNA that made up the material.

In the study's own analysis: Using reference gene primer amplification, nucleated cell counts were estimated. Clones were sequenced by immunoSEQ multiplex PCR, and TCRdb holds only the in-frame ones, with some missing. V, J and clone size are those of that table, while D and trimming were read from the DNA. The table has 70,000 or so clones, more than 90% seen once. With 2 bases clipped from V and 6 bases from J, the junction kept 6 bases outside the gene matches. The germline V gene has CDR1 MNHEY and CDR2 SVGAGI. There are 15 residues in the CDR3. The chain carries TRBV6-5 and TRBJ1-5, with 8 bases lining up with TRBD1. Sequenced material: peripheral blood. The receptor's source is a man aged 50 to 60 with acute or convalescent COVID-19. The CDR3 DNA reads TGTGCCAGCAGTTACCGACAGGGGCGGGCTCAGCCCCAGCATTTT. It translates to CASSYRQGRAQPQHF.